This entry is about one T cell receptor beta chain. Its target is not known. The data derive from a study of PD-1 blockade in classical Hodgkin lymphoma. Findings of the study overall: Complete responders' baseline diversity resembled that of newly diagnosed patients. It was CD4+ TCR diversity, not CD8+, that rose significantly by C4D1. Patients were excluded if nivolumab began under 1 year after ASCT (the autologous transplant).

Clones were read by immunoSEQ multiplex PCR, and TCRdb kept only the in-frame ones, dropping some. The sample lists tens of thousands of clones, roughly 86% occurring once. Each patient relapsed following autologous stem cell transplantation, and prior brentuximab vedotin exposure differed. Trimming at V came to 2 bases and at J to 0 bases, leaving 5 bases not matched to a gene. Germline CDR1 and CDR2: SGHTA and FQGTGA. The CDR3 runs 17 residues. Source: peripheral blood mononuclear cells (PBMCs), taken at baseline. The receptor comes from a human donor with classical Hodgkin lymphoma. The rearrangement links TRBV7-3 to TRBJ2-1, with 9 bases fitting TRBD2. The CDR3 coding sequence is TGTGCCAGCAGCTTAGTAGCGGGAGCAACCTCCTACAATGAGCAGTTCTTC. Its translation: CASSLVAGATSYNEQFF.